These 23 T cell receptor beta chains were sequenced from one sample in a study of blood T cell repertoires in COVID-19. Assay used: immunoSEQ multiplex PCR; TCRdb lists only in-frame clones, some missing. The sample includes approximately 60,000 clones, over 65% of them seen just once. Sequenced: peripheral blood. Receptor source: a man aged 60-69 years with COVID-19, enrolled during active disease.

The chain joins TRBV13 to TRBJ2-1, with 7 nucleotides matching TRBD2. Germline trimming cut 4 bases from V and 7 bases from J; bases unmatched to any gene: 16. The CDR3 consists of 17 residues. Germline-derived CDR1 and CDR2 are PRHDT and FYEKMQ (reference sequence). Here the CDR3 DNA reads TGTGCCAGCAGCTCCGTGTGGCTAGGCGGGAGTGTAAATGAGCAGTTCTTC. The encoded protein is CASSSVWLGGSVNEQFF.

This chain links TRBV5-1 with TRBJ2-5, with D perhaps matching TRBD1 (5 bases). Germline CDR1 and CDR2: SGHRS and YFSETQ. The CDR3 totals 13 residues. V was clipped by 5 bases and J by 1 base, with 9 bases between them. CDR3 in DNA: TGCGCCAGCAGTTGGGGCTCCCAAGAGACCCAGTACTTC. Translation gives CASSWGSQETQYF.

The chain is built from TRBV3-1 (or the pseudogene TRBV3-2) and TRBJ2-7, with D unclear. The CDR3 sequence is 12 residues long. CDR1 LGHDT and CDR2 YNNKEL come from the germline V gene (reference sequence). Trimming stripped 6 bases from V and 6 bases from J, with 12 bases between. This CDR3 is CASSLVMGEQYF. DNA of the CDR3: TGTGCCAGCAGTCTAGTAATGGGCGAGCAGTACTTC.

The V gene is TRBV4-2, the J gene TRBJ2-7; no clear D gene. This CDR3 is 15 amino acids long. Germline-derived CDR1 and CDR2 are LGHNA and YNFKEQ. Trimming stripped 1 base from V and 0 bases from J, with 10 bases between. CDR3 sequence: CASSQGATTSYEQYF. The CDR3 DNA reads TGTGCCAGCAGCCAAGGGGCGACAACCTCCTACGAGCAGTACTTC.

This clone was detected a few times. Here the CDR3 reads CASSTDRGSTGELFF. In nucleotides, the CDR3 is TGTGCCAGCAGCACGGACAGGGGATCGACCGGGGAGCTGTTTTTT. The chain recombines TRBV5-4 with TRBJ2-2, with 9 bases lining up with TRBD1. This CDR3 contains 15 residues. Germline assignment: CDR1 SGHNT and CDR2 YYREEE (reference sequence). Unmatched junction bases numbered 6, after V lost 4 bases and J lost 5 bases.

V usage is TRBV12-3 or TRBV12-4 and J usage is TRBJ2-7; D ambiguous. V lost 2 bases and J 3 bases, leaving 8 bases between the germline ends. This CDR3 comprises 13 residues. The CDR3 DNA is TGTGCCAGCAGTTTAAGCCGACTCTACGAGCAGTACTTC. Translation gives CASSLSRLYEQYF.

The V call is TRBV20-1, the J call TRBJ2-5; D ambiguous. The CDR3 consists of 11 residues. Germline assignment: CDR1 DFQATT and CDR2 SNEGSKA (reference sequence). The CDR3 DNA reads as TGCAGCCCTCAGGACCAAGAGACCCAGTACTTC. This translates into CSPQDQETQYF.

J is TRBJ1-1 and V is TRBV5-1, with D unresolved. With 5 bases removed from V and 6 bases from J, the gap between germline ends came to 11 bases. This CDR3 is built from 12 residues. CDR1 SGHRS and CDR2 YFSETQ come from the germline V gene. The CDR3 loop is CASRSDGSEAFF. CDR3 nucleotide sequence: TGCGCCAGCAGGTCCGACGGGTCTGAAGCTTTCTTT.

Here the CDR3 reads CATSREVGIQPQHF. CDR3 bases: TGTGCCACCAGCAGAGAGGTCGGGATCCAGCCCCAGCATTTT. V is TRBV15 and J is TRBJ1-5; D gene unclear. Germline CDR1 and CDR2: LNHNV and YYDKDF (reference sequence). This CDR3 contains 14 residues. V lost 0 bases, J lost 7 bases, and 10 bases lay in between.

As DNA, the CDR3 is TGTGCCAGCAGCCTTGCAACTAATGAAAAACTGTTTTTT. This translates into CASSLATNEKLFF. The V call is TRBV5-6, the J call TRBJ1-4, with D uncertain. Between the trimmed V and J ends, which lost 4 bases and 0 bases, there was a span of 4 bases. This CDR3 is 13 amino acids long. Germline values: CDR1 SGHDT, CDR2 YYEEEE.

The CDR3 DNA sequence: TGTGCCAGCAGCGCACACAGCTCCTACGAGCAGTACTTC. This sequence encodes CASSAHSSYEQYF. The gene calls are TRBV3-1 (or the pseudogene TRBV3-2) and TRBJ2-7; D unresolved. Trimming left V 5 bases short and J 0 bases short, with 8 bases between. Germline V gives CDR1 LGHDT, CDR2 YNNKEL (reference sequence). There are 13 residues in the CDR3.

Concerning this clone itself: A junction end diverges from the germline sequence, so it may reflect a read error. Within the sample, other DNA sequences also encode this same CDR3. The CDR3 region has the DNA TGCGCCAGCAGCTCCTTGGGACAGTCAATCTATGGCTACACCTTC. This sequence encodes CASSSLGQSIYGYTF. V gene TRBV11-2 combines with J gene TRBJ1-2; 7 nucleotides align to TRBD1. Germline values: CDR1 SGHAT, CDR2 FQNNGV. This CDR3 contains 15 residues.

V is TRBV5-4 and J is TRBJ2-1, with 9 positions matching TRBD2. The junction had 8 bases not matched to a gene; V was cut back by 3 bases and J by 7 bases. CDR1 SGHNT and CDR2 YYREEE come from the germline V gene (reference sequence). The CDR3 sequence is 15 residues long. CDR3 protein: CASSSFAGGANEQFF. CDR3 nucleotides: TGTGCCAGCAGCTCCTTCGCGGGGGGGGCGAATGAGCAGTTCTTC. Full variable domain (rest looked up from reference TRBV5-4 and TRBJ2-1): ETGVTQSPTHLIKTRGQQVTLRCSSQSGHNTVSWYQQALGQGPQFIFQYYREEENGRGNFPPRFSGLQFPNYSSELNVNALELDDSALYLCASSSFAGGANEQFFGPGTRLTVL.

This clone was seen a handful of times. V is TRBV28 and J is TRBJ2-7, with unresolved D. The ends were cut back, 10 bases at V and 3 bases at J, with 16 bases in the middle. The CDR3 loop spans 13 amino acids. Germline V lookup: CDR1 MDHEN, CDR2 SYDVKM. The CDR3 loop is CATPRLVGYEQYF. The CDR3 nucleotides read TGTGCCACCCCTAGGTTAGTGGGCTACGAGCAGTACTTC.

The V and J genes are TRBV11-2 and TRBJ2-3; 9 bases map to TRBD2. V was clipped by 1 base and J by 3 bases; unmatched bases: 5. CDR3 length equals 16 residues. Looked up from germline, CDR1 is SGHAT and CDR2 is FQNNGV. The CDR3 reads CASSLALAGTTDTQYF. CDR3 bases: TGTGCCAGCAGCTTAGCTCTAGCGGGAACTACAGATACGCAGTATTTT.

The chain is built from TRBV6-5 and TRBJ1-5; D unresolved. Trimming left V 2 bases short and J 1 base short, with 6 bases between. The CDR3 covers 14 residues. The V gene's germline CDR1 is MNHEY and CDR2 SVGAGI. The CDR3 is CASSYTVSNQPQHF. In DNA form, the CDR3 reads TGTGCCAGCAGTTACACTGTCAGCAATCAGCCCCAGCATTTT.

This rearrangement joins TRBV20-1 to TRBJ1-1, with D unresolved. Trimming pared 3 bases from V and 0 bases from J, leaving 5 bases between. CDR3 size: 12 residues. Germline V lookup: CDR1 DFQATT, CDR2 SNEGSKA (reference sequence). The CDR3, as DNA: TGCAGTGCTAGTTTCTTGAACACTGAAGCTTTCTTT. It encodes CSASFLNTEAFF.

This rearrangement joins TRBV28 to TRBJ2-7; a weak D match, TRBD1 (6 bases). The CDR3 totals 18 residues. The V gene lost 3 bases and the J gene lost 2 bases, with 23 bases spanning the gap. The germline CDR1 and CDR2 sequences are MDHEN and SYDVKM. CDR3 loop: CASSFKRQDISRTYEQYF. As DNA, the CDR3 is TGTGCCAGCAGTTTCAAGAGACAGGACATTTCACGGACCTACGAGCAGTACTTC.

CDR3: CATSRDLAGGYTQYF. Written as DNA, the CDR3 is TGTGCCACCAGCAGAGATCTGGCAGGGGGCTATACGCAGTATTTT. V usage is TRBV15 and J usage is TRBJ2-3; TRBD1 matches at 8 bases. V gave up 0 bases and J gave up 7 bases; unmatched junction bases: 6. Germline CDR1 is LNHNV and CDR2 is YYDKDF (reference sequence). The CDR3 runs to 15 residues.

The chain combines TRBV10-2 with TRBJ1-5; D is perhaps TRBD1 (5 bases). V was shortened by 7 bases and J by 6 bases, with 13 bases between the two germline ends. The length of the CDR3 is 13 residues. The germline CDR1 and CDR2 sequences are WSHSY and SAAADI. The CDR3 protein is CASNQGLAQPQHF. The CDR3 DNA sequence: TGCGCCAGCAATCAGGGTTTGGCTCAGCCCCAGCATTTT.

For this clone: The same CDR3 also results from other DNA sequences found in this sample. The chain links TRBV9 to TRBJ1-1; 10 bases are a match to TRBD1. CDR3 length: 15 amino acids. Per the germline V gene, CDR1 is SGDLS and CDR2 is YYNGEE. V shed 3 bases and J 5 bases; nucleotides not matched to a gene: 7. The CDR3 reads CASSEGTGVGTEAFF. DNA for the CDR3: TGTGCCAGCAGCGAGGGGACAGGGGTCGGGACTGAAGCTTTCTTT.

V and J are TRBV11-2 and TRBJ2-2; 7 bases agree with TRBD2. This CDR3 spans 14 amino acids. J lost 6 bases, V lost 1 base, and 2 bases had no gene match. CDR1 and CDR2 from the germline V gene are SGHAT and FQNNGV. CDR3 sequence reads: CASSLALAAGELFF. The CDR3 DNA follows: TGTGCCAGCAGCTTAGCTCTAGCGGCCGGGGAGCTGTTTTTT.

This chain connects TRBV7-3 to TRBJ2-1; possible D gene TRBD1, 5 bases. Trimming left V 7 bases short and J 9 bases short, with 16 bases between. The CDR3 has 13 residues. The germline V gene encodes CDR1 SGHTA and CDR2 FQGTGA. The CDR3 reads CASTLRRGTEQFF. DNA for the CDR3: TGTGCCAGCACCCTTCGAAGGGGAACTGAGCAGTTCTTC.